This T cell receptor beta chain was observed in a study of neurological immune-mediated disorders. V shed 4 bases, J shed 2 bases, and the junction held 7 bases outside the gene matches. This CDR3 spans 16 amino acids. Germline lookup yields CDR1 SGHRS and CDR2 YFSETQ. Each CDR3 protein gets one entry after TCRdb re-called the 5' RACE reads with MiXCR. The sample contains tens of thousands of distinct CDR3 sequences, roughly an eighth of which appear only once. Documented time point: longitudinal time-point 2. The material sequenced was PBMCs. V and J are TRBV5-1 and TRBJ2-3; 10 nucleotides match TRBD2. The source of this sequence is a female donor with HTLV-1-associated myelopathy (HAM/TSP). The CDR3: CASSPSSGGPTDTQYF. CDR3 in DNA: TGCGCCAGCAGCCCGAGTAGCGGGGGGCCCACAGATACGCAGTATTTT.